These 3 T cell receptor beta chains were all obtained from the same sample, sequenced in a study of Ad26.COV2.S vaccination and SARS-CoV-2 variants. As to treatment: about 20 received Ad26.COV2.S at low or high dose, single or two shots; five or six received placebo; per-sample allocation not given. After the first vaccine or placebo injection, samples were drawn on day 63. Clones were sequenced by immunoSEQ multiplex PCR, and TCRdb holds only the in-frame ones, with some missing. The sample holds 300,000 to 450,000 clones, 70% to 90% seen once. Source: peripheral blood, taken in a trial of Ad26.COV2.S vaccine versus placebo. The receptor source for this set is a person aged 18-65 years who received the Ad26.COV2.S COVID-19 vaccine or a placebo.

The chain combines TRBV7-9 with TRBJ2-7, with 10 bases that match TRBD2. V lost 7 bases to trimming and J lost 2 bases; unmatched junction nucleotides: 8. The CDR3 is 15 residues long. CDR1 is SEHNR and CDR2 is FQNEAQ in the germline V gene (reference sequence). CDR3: CASTGLAEVTYEQYF. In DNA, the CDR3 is TGTGCCAGCACCGGACTAGCGGAAGTAACCTACGAGCAGTACTTC.

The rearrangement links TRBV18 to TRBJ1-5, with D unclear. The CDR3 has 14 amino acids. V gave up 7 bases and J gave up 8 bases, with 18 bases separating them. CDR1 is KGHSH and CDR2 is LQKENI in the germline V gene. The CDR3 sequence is CASLGGLVLEPQHF. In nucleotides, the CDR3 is TGTGCCAGCTTGGGAGGGTTGGTGTTAGAGCCCCAGCATTTT.

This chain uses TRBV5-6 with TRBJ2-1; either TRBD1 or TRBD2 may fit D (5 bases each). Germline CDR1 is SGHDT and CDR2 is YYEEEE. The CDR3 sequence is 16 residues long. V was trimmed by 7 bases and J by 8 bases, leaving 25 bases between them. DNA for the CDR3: TGTGCCAGCGGGACGACGGGACGCCCGGAGGTCCATGAGCAGTTCTTC. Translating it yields CASGTTGRPEVHEQFF.